This is a list of T cell receptor beta chains from one sample in a study of cytomegalovirus exposure and HLA in healthy donors. Assay used: immunoSEQ multiplex PCR; TCRdb lists only in-frame clones, some missing. There are 130,000 or so clones in the sample; about 87% occur only once, and less than 5.5% lies in the top ten. Sequencing was done on a sample of PBMCs. These receptors originate from a woman between 25 and 40 years old in good health and CMV-seronegative. CDR3s include the opening cysteine and the closing phenylalanine or tryptophan. A D gene is named only where the DNA matches it firmly. The size entry is marked missing in some rows and otherwise reads once, few, many or a size class.

V gene,D gene,J gene,clone size,CDR3 DNA,CDR3 protein
TRBV19,.,TRBJ1-3,.,TGTGCCAGTAGCTATCGCCCATACTCTGGAAACACCATATATTTT,CASSYRPYSGNTIYF
TRBV2,.,TRBJ1-5,.,TGTGCCAGCAGTGAACAGGGAAGGAATCAGCCCCAGCATTTT,CASSEQGRNQPQHF
TRBV4-2,TRBD1,TRBJ1-4,.,TGTGCCAGCAGCCAAGTGCAGGACAGGGCTGAAAAACTGTTTTTT,CASSQVQDRAEKLFF
TRBV5-5,.,TRBJ1-4,few,TGTGCCAGCAGCCGCCAGGGCCAAGGGAATGAAAAACTGTTTTTT,CASSRQGQGNEKLFF
TRBV7-2,.,TRBJ1-1,.,TGTGCCAGCAGCACGCAGGGGACCACTGAAGCTTTCTTT,CASSTQGTTEAFF
TRBV5-5,.,TRBJ2-1,once,TGTGCCAGCAGCTTGGGTGGGGCCAACAATGAGCAGTTCTTC,CASSLGGANNEQFF
TRBV11-2,.,TRBJ2-3,.,TGTGCCAGCAGCCCGAGGGACTTTCGTGATACGCAGTATTTT,CASSPRDFRDTQYF
TRBV6-6,.,TRBJ2-1,once,TGTGCCAGCAACCCGCTAGCTAGTAATGAGCAGTTCTTC,CASNPLASNEQFF
TRBV5-1,.,TRBJ1-2,.,TGCGCCAGCAGCCCCCGGACATTAAAGGATGGCTACACCTTC,CASSPRTLKDGYTF
TRBV7-2,.,TRBJ2-7,.,TGTGCCAGCAGCTTCTACCTACCAGGGGCCTACGAGCAGTACTTC,CASSFYLPGAYEQYF
TRBV9,.,TRBJ2-3,.,TGTGCCAGCAGCGTAGCTCGTACAGATACGCAGTATTTT,CASSVARTDTQYF
TRBV5-5,.,TRBJ1-2,.,TGTGCCAGCAGCTTGAGTACCTACCGACAGTCTCATGGCTACACCTTC,CASSLSTYRQSHGYTF
TRBV28,.,TRBJ1-4,.,TGTGCCAGCACACACGGACAGAATGAAAAACTGTTTTTT,CASTHGQNEKLFF
TRBV9,TRBD2,TRBJ2-1,.,TGTGCCAGCAGCGTATTAGCGGGAGGGTCCTACAATGAGCAGTTCTTC,CASSVLAGGSYNEQFF